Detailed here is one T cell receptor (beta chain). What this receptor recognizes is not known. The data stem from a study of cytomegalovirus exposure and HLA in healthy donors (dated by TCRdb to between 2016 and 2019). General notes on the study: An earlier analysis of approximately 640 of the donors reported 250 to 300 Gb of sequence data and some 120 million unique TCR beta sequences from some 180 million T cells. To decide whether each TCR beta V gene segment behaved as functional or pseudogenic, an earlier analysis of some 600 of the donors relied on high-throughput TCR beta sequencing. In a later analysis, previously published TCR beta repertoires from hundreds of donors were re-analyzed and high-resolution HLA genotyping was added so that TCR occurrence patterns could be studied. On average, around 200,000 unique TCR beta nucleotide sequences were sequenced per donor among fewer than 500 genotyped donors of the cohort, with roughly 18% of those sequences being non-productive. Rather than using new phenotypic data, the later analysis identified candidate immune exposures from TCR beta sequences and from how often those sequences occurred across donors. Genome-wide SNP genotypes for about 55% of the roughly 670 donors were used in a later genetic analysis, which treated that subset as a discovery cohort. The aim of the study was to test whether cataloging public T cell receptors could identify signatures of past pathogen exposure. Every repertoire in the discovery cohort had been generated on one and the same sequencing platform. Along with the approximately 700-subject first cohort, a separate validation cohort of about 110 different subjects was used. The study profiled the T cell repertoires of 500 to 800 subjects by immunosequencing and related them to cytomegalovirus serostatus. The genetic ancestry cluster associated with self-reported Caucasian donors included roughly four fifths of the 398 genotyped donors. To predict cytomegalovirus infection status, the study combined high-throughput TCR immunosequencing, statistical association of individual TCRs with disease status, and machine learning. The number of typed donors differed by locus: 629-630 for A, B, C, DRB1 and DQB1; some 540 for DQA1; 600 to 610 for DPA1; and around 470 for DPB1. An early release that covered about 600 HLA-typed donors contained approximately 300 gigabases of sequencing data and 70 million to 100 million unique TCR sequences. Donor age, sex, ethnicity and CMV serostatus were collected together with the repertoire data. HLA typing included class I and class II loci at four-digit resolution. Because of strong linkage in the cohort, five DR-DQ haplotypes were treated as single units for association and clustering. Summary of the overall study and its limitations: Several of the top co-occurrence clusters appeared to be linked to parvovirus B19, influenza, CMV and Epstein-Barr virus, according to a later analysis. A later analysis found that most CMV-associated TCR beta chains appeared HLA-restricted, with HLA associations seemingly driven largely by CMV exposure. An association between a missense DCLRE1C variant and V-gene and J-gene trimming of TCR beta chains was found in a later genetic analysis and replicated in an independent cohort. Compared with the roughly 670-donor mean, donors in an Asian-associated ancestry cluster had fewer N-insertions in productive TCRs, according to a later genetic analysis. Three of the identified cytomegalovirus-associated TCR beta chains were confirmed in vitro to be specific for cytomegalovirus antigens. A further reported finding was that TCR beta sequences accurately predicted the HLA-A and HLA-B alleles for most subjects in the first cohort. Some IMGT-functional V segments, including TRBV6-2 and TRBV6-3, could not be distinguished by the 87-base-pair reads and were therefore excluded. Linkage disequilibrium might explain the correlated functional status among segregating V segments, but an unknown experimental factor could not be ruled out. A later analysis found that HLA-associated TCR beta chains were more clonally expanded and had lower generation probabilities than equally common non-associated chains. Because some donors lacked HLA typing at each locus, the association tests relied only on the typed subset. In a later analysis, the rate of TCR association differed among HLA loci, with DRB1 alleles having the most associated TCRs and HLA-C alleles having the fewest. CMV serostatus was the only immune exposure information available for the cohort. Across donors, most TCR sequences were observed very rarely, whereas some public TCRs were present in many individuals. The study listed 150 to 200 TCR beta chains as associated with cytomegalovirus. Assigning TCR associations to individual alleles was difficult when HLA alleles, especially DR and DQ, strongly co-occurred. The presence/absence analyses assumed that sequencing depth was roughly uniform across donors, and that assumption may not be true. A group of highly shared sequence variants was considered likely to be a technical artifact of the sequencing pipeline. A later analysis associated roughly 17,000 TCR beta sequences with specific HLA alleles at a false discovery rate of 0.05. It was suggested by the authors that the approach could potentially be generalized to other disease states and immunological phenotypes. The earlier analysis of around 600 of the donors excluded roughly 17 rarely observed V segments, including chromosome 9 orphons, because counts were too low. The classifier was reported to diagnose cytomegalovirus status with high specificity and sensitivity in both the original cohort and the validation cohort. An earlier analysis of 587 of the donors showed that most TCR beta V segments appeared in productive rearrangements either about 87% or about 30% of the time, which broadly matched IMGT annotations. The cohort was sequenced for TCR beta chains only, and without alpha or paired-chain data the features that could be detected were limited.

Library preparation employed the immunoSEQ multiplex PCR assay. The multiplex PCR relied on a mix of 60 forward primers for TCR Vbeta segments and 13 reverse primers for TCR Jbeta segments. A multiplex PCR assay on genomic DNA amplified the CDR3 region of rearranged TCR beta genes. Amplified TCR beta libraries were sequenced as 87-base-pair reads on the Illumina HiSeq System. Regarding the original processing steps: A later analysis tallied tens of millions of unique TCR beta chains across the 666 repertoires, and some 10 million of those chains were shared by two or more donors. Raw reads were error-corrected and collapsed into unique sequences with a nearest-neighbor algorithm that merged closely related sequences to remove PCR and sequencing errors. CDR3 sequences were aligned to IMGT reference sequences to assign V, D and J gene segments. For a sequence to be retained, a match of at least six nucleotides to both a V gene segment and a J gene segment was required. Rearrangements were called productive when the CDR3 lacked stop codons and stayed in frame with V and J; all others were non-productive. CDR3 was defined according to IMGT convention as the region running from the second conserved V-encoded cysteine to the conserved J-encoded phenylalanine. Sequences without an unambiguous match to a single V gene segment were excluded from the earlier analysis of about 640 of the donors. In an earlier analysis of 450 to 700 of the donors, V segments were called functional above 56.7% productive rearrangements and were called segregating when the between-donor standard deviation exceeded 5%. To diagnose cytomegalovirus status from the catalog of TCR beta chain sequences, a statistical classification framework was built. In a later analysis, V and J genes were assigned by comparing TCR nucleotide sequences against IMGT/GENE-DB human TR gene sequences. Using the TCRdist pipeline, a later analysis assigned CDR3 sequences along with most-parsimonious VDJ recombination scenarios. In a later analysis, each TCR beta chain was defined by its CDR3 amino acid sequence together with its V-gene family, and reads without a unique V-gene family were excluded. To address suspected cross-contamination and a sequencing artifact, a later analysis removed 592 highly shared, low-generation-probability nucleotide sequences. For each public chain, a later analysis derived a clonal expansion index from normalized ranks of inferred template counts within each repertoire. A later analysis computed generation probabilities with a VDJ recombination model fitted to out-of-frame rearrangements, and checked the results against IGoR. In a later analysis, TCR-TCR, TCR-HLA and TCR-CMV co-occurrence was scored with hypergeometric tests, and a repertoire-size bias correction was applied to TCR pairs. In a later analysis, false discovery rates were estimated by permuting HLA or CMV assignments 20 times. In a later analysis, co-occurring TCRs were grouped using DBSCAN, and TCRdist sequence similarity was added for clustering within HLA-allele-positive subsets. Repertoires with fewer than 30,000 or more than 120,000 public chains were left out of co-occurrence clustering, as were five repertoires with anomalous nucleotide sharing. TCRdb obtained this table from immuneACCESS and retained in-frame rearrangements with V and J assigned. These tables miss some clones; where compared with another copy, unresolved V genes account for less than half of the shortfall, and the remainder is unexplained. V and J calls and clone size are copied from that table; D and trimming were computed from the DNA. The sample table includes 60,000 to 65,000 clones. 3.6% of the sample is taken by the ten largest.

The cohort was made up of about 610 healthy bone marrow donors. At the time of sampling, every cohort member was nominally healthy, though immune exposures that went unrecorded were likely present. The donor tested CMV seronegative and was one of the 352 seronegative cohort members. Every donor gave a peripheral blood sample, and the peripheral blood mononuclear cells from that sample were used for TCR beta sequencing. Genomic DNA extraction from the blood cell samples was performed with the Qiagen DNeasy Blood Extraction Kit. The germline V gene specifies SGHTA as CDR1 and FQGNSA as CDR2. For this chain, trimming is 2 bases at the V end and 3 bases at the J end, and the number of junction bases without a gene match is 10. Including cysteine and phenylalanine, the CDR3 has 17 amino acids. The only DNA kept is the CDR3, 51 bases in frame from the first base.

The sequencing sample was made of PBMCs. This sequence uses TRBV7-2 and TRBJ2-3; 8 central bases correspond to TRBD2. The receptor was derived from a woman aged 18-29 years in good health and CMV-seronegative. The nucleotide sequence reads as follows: TGTGCCAGCAGCTTACGGGGGGGGGTGGATTTTACAGATACGCAGTATTTT. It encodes CASSLRGGVDFTDTQYF.